The clone carrying this TCR beta chain has just a few counts. The entry originates in a study of OX40 agonist ivuxolimab in advanced cancers. Assay used: immunoSEQ multiplex PCR; TCRdb lists only in-frame clones, some missing. There are 76,000 or so clones in the sample; 85% occur only once, and approximately 0.63% lies in the top ten. With 2 bases clipped from V and 5 bases from J, the junction kept 3 bases outside the gene matches. CDR3 length equals 14 residues. From germline, CDR1 is GTSNPN and CDR2 SVGIG (reference sequence). The chain combines TRBV30 with TRBJ1-6, with 7 bases that match TRBD1. The sample was CD4+ or CD8+ T cells sorted from blood, taken in a trial of the OX40 agonist ivuxolimab. The receptor's source is an adult with an advanced solid tumor such as melanoma, head and neck, liver or kidney cancer. The CDR3 region is CAWSMGQHNSPLHF. DNA for the CDR3: TGTGCCTGGAGTATGGGACAGCATAATTCACCCCTCCACTTT.